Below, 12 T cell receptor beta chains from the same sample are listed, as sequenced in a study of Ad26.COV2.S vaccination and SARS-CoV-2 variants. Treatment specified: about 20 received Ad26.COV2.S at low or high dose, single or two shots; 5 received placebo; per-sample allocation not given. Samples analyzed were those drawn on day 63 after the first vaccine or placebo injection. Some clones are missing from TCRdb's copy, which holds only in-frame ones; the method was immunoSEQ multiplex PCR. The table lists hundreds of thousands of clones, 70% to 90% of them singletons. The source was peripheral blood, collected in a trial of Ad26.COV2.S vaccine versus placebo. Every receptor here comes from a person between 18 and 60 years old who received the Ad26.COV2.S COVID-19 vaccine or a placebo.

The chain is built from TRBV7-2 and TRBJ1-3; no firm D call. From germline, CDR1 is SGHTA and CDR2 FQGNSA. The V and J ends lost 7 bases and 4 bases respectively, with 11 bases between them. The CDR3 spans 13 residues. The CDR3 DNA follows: TGTGCCAGCACCCTAGGCGGGGGAAACACCATATATTTT. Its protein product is CASTLGGGNTIYF.

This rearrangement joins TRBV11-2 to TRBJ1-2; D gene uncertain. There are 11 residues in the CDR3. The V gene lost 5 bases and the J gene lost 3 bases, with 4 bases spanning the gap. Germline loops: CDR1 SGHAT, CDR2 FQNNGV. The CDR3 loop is CASSADYGYTF. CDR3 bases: TGTGCCAGCAGCGCCGACTATGGCTACACCTTC. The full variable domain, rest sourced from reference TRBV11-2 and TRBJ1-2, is EAGVAQSPRYKIIEKRQSVAFWCNPISGHATLYWYQQILGQGPKLLIQFQNNGVVDDSQLPKDRFSAERLKGVDSTLKIQPAKLEDSAVYLCASSADYGYTFGSGTRLTVV.

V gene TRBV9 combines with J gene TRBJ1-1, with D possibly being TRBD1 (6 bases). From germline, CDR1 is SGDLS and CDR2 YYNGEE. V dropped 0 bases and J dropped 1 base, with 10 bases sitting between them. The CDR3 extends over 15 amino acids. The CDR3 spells CASSVVQGWNTEAFF. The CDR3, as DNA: TGTGCCAGCAGCGTAGTCCAGGGGTGGAACACTGAAGCTTTCTTT.

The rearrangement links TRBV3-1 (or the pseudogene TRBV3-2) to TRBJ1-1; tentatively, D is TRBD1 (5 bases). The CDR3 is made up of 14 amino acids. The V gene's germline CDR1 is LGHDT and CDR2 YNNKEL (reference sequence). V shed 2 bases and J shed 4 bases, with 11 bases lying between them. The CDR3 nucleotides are TGTGCCAGCAGCCAACGGGGGTGGTTCACTGAAGCTTTCTTT. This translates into CASSQRGWFTEAFF.

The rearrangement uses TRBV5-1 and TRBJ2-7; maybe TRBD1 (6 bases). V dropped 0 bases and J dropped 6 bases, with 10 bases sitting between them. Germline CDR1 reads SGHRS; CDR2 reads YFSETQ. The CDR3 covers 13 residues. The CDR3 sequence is CASSLGQVLEQYF. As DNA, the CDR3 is TGCGCCAGCAGCTTGGGACAGGTCCTCGAGCAGTACTTC. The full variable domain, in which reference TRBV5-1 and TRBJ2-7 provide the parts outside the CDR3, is KAGVTQTPRYLIKTRGQQVTLSCSPISGHRSVSWYQQTPGQGLQFLFEYFSETQRNKGNFPGRFSGRQFSNSRSEMNVSTLELGDSALYLCASSLGQVLEQYFGPGTRLTVT.

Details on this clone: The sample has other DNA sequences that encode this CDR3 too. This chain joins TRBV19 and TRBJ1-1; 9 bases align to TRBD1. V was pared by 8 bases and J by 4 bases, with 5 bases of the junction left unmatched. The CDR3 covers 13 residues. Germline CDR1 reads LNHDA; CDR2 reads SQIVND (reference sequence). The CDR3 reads CASSTGGATEAFF. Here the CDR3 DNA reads TGTGCCAGTTCGACAGGGGGTGCCACTGAAGCTTTCTTT.

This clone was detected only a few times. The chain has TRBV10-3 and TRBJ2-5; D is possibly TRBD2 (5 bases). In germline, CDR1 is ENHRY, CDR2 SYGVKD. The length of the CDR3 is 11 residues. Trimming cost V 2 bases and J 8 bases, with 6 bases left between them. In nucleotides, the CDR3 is TGTGCCATCAGTGAGGGAGGAACCCAGTACTTC. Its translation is CAISEGGTQYF.

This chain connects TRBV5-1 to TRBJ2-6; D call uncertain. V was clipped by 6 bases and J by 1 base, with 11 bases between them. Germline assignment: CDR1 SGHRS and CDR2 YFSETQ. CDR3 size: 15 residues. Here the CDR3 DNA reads TGCGCCAGCACATCTTCGTGGTCTGGGGCCAACGTCCTGACTTTC. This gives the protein CASTSSWSGANVLTF.

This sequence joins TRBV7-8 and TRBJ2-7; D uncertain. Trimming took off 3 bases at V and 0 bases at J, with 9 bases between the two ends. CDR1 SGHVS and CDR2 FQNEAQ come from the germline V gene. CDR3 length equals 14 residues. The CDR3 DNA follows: TGTGCCAGCAGCTTTCCCGGGTTCTCCTACGAGCAGTACTTC. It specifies CASSFPGFSYEQYF.

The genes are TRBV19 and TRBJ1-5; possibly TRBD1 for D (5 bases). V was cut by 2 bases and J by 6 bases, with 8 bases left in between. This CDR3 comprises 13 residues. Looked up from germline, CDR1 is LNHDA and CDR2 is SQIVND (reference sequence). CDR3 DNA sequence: TGTGCCAGTAGTATACAGGGTAGTCAGCCCCAGCATTTT. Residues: CASSIQGSQPQHF.

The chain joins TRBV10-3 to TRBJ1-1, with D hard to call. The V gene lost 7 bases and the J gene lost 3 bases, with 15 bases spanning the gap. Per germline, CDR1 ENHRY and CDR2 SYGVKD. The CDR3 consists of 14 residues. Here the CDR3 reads CAITLNSWDTEAFF. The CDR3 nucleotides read TGTGCCATCACCCTCAATTCCTGGGACACTGAAGCTTTCTTT.

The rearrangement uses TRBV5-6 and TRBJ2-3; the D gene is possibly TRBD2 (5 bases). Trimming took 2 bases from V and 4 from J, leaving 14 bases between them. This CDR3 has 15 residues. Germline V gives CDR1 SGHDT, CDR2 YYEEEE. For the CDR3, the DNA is TGTGCCAGCAGCTTCCGGACTCCCTTAGCAGATACGCAGTATTTT. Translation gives CASSFRTPLADTQYF.